This passage covers 3 T cell receptor beta chains from one sample sequenced in a study of blood T cell repertoires in COVID-19. Generated by immunoSEQ multiplex PCR, the TCRdb table keeps only in-frame clones and is missing some. The data show approximately 49,000 clones, around 85% seen once. The source material was peripheral blood. Receptors originate from a man in his fifties or sixties with acute or convalescent COVID-19.

The chain joins TRBV7-8 to TRBJ2-5; possible D gene TRBD2, 5 bases. Germline V CDR1 and CDR2: SGHVS, FQNEAQ. V was clipped by 1 base and J by 5 bases, with 8 bases between them. CDR3 size: 13 residues. Written as DNA, the CDR3 is TGTGCCAGCAGCTTAGTAGGCGGGGAGACCCAGTACTTC. This codes for CASSLVGGETQYF.

The chain links TRBV2 to TRBJ2-1, with 7 bases identical to TRBD1. Germline CDR1 and CDR2: SNHLY and FYNNEI. CDR3 length: 15 amino acids. With V trimmed by 5 bases and J by 6 bases, 10 bases remained unmatched. The chain's CDR3 is CASSQTGLKTNEQFF. In DNA form, the CDR3 reads TGTGCCAGCAGTCAGACAGGGTTGAAGACCAATGAGCAGTTCTTC. The entire variable domain, with the rest obtained from reference TRBV2 and TRBJ2-1, is as follows: EPEVTQTPSHQVTQMGQEVILRCVPISNHLYFYWYRQILGQKVEFLVSFYNNEISEKSEIFDDQFSVERPDGSNFTLKIRSTKLEDSAMYFCASSQTGLKTNEQFFGPGTRLTVL.

This clone came up once. The chain links TRBV5-1 to TRBJ1-2, with D unclear. The length of the CDR3 is 13 residues. CDR1 SGHRS and CDR2 YFSETQ come from the germline V gene. Trimming took 0 bases from V and 4 from J, leaving 7 bases between them. CDR3 loop: CASSLEGVYGYTF. The CDR3 DNA reads TGCGCCAGCAGCTTGGAGGGAGTCTATGGCTACACCTTC. Supplemented by reference TRBV5-1 and TRBJ1-2, the full variable domain reads KAGVTQTPRYLIKTRGQQVTLSCSPISGHRSVSWYQQTPGQGLQFLFEYFSETQRNKGNFPGRFSGRQFSNSRSEMNVSTLELGDSALYLCASSLEGVYGYTFGSGTRLTVV.